This TCR beta chain was recovered during a study of OX40 agonist ivuxolimab in advanced cancers. Turning to the study itself: Of the participants, 40% had some prior anti-PD-1, anti-PD-L1 or anti-CTLA-4 therapy, which was allowed.

Assay: immunoSEQ multiplex PCR; the TCRdb copy retains only in-frame clones and omits some. The sample includes 50,000 to 80,000 clones, 70% to 90% seen only once; the top ten take approximately 9.8%. Trimming pared 5 bases from V and 0 bases from J, leaving 14 bases between. Germline CDR1 reads MNHNY; CDR2 reads SVGAGI (reference sequence). The CDR3 spans 16 residues. J is TRBJ2-1 and V is TRBV6-6; D uncertain. Specimen: CD4+ or CD8+ T cells sorted from blood, collected in a trial of the OX40 agonist ivuxolimab. The source is an adult with an advanced solid tumor such as melanoma, head and neck, liver or kidney cancer. The CDR3 is CASSGVVPNSYNEQFF. The CDR3 nucleotides are TGTGCCAGCAGTGGGGTGGTCCCCAACTCCTACAATGAGCAGTTCTTC.